The 18 T cell receptor beta chains reported below all come from one sample, sequenced in a study of T-cell reconstitution after alpha-beta-depleted transplantation in children. The TCRbeta library was prepared with unique molecular identifiers. TCRdb itself ran the PCR reads through MiXCR, one entry per CDR3 protein. The sample carries some 550,000 distinct CDR3 sequences, 15% to 20% recorded once. Here the sequenced sample was PBMCs from the stem cell graft donor, taken from the stem cell graft. These receptors originate from a human donor who donated a stem cell graft to a child with acute lymphoblastic leukemia.

The chain is built from TRBV7-2 and TRBJ2-6; no reliable D call. The CDR3 covers 16 residues. Trimming pared 3 bases from V and 4 bases from J, leaving 13 bases between. The germline V gene has CDR1 SGHTA and CDR2 FQGNSA. CDR3 sequence reads: CASSFTLSPGANVLTF. DNA for the CDR3: TGTGCCAGCAGCTTTACCCTCTCCCCCGGGGCCAACGTCCTGACTTTC.

This clonotype showed up just a few times. V is TRBV6-2 or TRBV6-3 and J is TRBJ2-7, with 8 nucleotides matching TRBD2. In germline, CDR1 is MNHEY, CDR2 SVGEGT. Trimming at V came to 0 bases and at J to 0 bases, leaving 7 bases not matched to a gene. The CDR3 has 17 amino acids. CDR3 in DNA: TGTGCCAGCAGTTACTCGCCGGCTAGCGGGTCCTCCTACGAGCAGTACTTC. It specifies CASSYSPASGSSYEQYF.

This clonotype occurred a few times. V gene TRBV27 combines with J gene TRBJ2-1; 9 nucleotides match TRBD1. The ends lost 5 bases at V and 12 bases at J; junction bases unmatched: 5. CDR3 length: 12 residues. The V gene's germline CDR1 is MNHEY and CDR2 SMNVEV (reference sequence). CDR3: CASSMGQGTQFF. In DNA, the CDR3 is TGTGCCAGCAGTATGGGACAGGGCACGCAGTTCTTC.

The chain joins TRBV27 to TRBJ1-5, with 8 bases that match TRBD1. The CDR3 has 15 residues. From germline, CDR1 is MNHEY and CDR2 SMNVEV (reference sequence). The ends lost 3 bases at V and 3 bases at J; junction bases unmatched: 4. In nucleotides, the CDR3 is TGTGCCAGCAGTTTCAGGGGGCGATTCAATCAGCCCCAGCATTTT. Amino acid sequence: CASSFRGRFNQPQHF.

V usage is TRBV12-3 or TRBV12-4 and J usage is TRBJ1-1, with D hard to call. V lost 3 bases, J lost 6 bases, and 8 bases lay in between. This CDR3 is 12 amino acids long. CDR3 DNA sequence: TGTGCCAGCAGTTTGGACCTTGCTGAAGCTTTCTTT. This gives the protein CASSLDLAEAFF.

The rearrangement uses TRBV19 and TRBJ1-1; maybe TRBD1 (5 bases). Between the trimmed V and J ends, which lost 7 bases and 0 bases, there was a span of 15 bases. Germline assignment: CDR1 LNHDA and CDR2 SQIVND (reference sequence). This CDR3 comprises 15 residues. CDR3 residues: CASIRSPGMNTEAFF. The CDR3 DNA reads TGTGCCAGTATTCGCTCCCCAGGGATGAACACTGAAGCTTTCTTT.

Regarding this clonotype: The germline gene is not matched at one end of the junction; a read error may be the cause. The chain carries TRBV5-1 and TRBJ2-7; D tentatively fits TRBD1 or TRBD2 (5 bases each). CDR3 length: 13 amino acids. The germline gives CDR1 SGHRS, CDR2 YFSETQ. Here the CDR3 reads CDSSPSQSGMQYF. CDR3 bases: TGCGACAGCAGCCCTAGCCAATCAGGGATGCAGTACTTC.

This clonotype was found a few times. This rearrangement joins TRBV9 to TRBJ2-3; 12 nucleotides align to TRBD2. Per germline, CDR1 SGDLS and CDR2 YYNGEE. The CDR3 extends over 16 amino acids. V lost 0 bases, J lost 3 bases, and 2 bases stayed unmatched. The CDR3 sequence: CASSVEGLAGTDTQYF. As DNA, the CDR3 is TGTGCCAGCAGCGTAGAGGGACTAGCGGGTACAGATACGCAGTATTTT.

The chain joins TRBV18 to TRBJ1-6; D is unresolved. This CDR3 comprises 15 residues. Per germline, CDR1 KGHSH and CDR2 LQKENI. V dropped 5 bases and J dropped 6 bases, with 14 bases sitting between them. This chain's CDR3 is CASSFSSGSNSPLHF. For the CDR3, the DNA is TGTGCCAGCTCATTTTCAAGTGGCAGTAATTCACCCCTCCACTTT. The whole variable domain, remainder taken from reference TRBV18 and TRBJ1-6, is NAGVMQNPRHLVRRRGQEARLRCSPMKGHSHVYWYRQLPEEGLKFMVYLQKENIIDESGMPKERFSAEFPKEGPSILRIQQVVRGDSAAYFCASSFSSGSNSPLHFGNGTRLTVT.

This clonotype turned up a few times. The chain links TRBV2 to TRBJ2-5; maybe TRBD2 (6 bases). This CDR3 is 14 amino acids long. V was cut by 6 bases and J by 2 bases, with 13 bases left in between. The germline V gene has CDR1 SNHLY and CDR2 FYNNEI. The CDR3 reads CASSSLAQQETQYF. Written as DNA, the CDR3 is TGTGCCAGCAGCTCACTAGCCCAACAAGAGACCCAGTACTTC.

This clonotype has a handful of counts. This sequence joins TRBV12-3 or TRBV12-4 and TRBJ2-7; 8 bases line up with TRBD2. This CDR3 is built from 14 residues. The V and J ends lost 5 bases and 2 bases, in that order; junction bases with no gene match: 5. CDR3 residues: CASSTSGPTYEQYF. The CDR3 region has the DNA TGTGCCAGCAGTACTAGCGGCCCTACCTACGAGCAGTACTTC.

The chain has TRBV14 and TRBJ2-7; TRBD1 agrees at 9 bases. V shed 1 base and J 3 bases; nucleotides not matched to a gene: 7. The CDR3 consists of 16 residues. CDR1 SGHDN and CDR2 FVKESK come from the germline V gene. Here the CDR3 DNA reads TGTGCCAGCAGCCAAGCGGGACAGGGTTATTTCTACGAGCAGTACTTC. Its translation is CASSQAGQGYFYEQYF.

In this sample, this clonotype turned up a few times. The gene calls are TRBV10-2 and TRBJ2-2; 9 nucleotides line up with TRBD1. From germline, CDR1 is WSHSY and CDR2 SAAADI. The V segment lost 8 bases and the J segment 4 bases; nucleotides outside the gene matches: 5. This CDR3 has 14 amino acids. The CDR3, as DNA: TGCGCCAGCTACCGGGACAGGGCCACCGGGGAGCTGTTTTTT. It yields the protein CASYRDRATGELFF.

This clonotype occurred a few times. V gene TRBV20-1 combines with J gene TRBJ2-1; D is ambiguous. Germline assignment: CDR1 DFQATT and CDR2 SNEGSKA (reference sequence). V was pared by 2 bases and J by 3 bases, with 8 bases between. The CDR3 sequence is 13 residues long. CDR3 DNA: TGCAGTGCTAGATCCTGGAACTACAATGAGCAGTTCTTC. It yields the protein CSARSWNYNEQFF.

In its sample, this clonotype was seen a few times. This sequence joins TRBV29-1 and TRBJ2-3; possibly TRBD2 for D (7 bases). The CDR3 length is 13 residues. Germline CDR1 and CDR2: SQVTM and ANQGSEA. CDR3 DNA sequence: TGCACTACCGCCGGGGGGCCAACAGATACGCAGTATTTT. Encoded protein: CTTAGGPTDTQYF.

The V call is TRBV7-9, the J call TRBJ2-1, with 7 bases fitting TRBD2. Looked up from germline, CDR1 is SEHNR and CDR2 is FQNEAQ (reference sequence). This CDR3 is built from 17 residues. The V gene end was trimmed by 0 bases and the J gene end by 10 bases; junction bases not matched to a gene: 15. The CDR3 spells CASSLAPLAVEGGEQFF. The CDR3 DNA reads as TGTGCCAGCAGCTTAGCCCCGCTAGCGGTGGAGGGTGGAGAGCAGTTCTTC.

This clonotype was picked up many times. CDR3 region: CASSLYSNTEAFF. CDR3 bases: TGCGCCAGCAGCTTGTACAGCAACACTGAAGCTTTCTTT. The chain joins TRBV5-1 to TRBJ1-1; D unclear. The V gene's germline CDR1 is SGHRS and CDR2 YFSETQ. CDR3 length: 13 amino acids. Deletions cut 1 base from V and 2 bases from J, with 6 bases between.

This clonotype has only a few counts. The rearrangement links TRBV24-1 to TRBJ2-7; D is perhaps TRBD1 or TRBD2 (5 bases each). The CDR3 loop spans 12 amino acids. Between the trimmed V and J ends, which lost 10 bases and 0 bases, there was a span of 9 bases. Per the germline V gene, CDR1 is KGHDR and CDR2 is SFDVKD. CDR3 DNA sequence: TGTGCCACTGGGGACGGCTCCTACGAGCAGTACTTC. The encoded protein is CATGDGSYEQYF.